This is a list of T cell receptor beta chains from one sample in a study of radiation and T cells in renal cell carcinoma. The data were produced by immunoSEQ multiplex PCR, yet TCRdb's version contains in-frame clones alone and is incomplete. The sample has 100,000 or so clones; 80% to 90% are singletons. The sample was blood, taken from a patient whose treatment included radiotherapy and nephrectomy. These receptors were collected from a man aged 50-60 years with renal cell carcinoma. CDR3s include the opening cysteine and the closing phenylalanine or tryptophan. D genes are given only for firm matches. Size is stated for part of the rows, as once, few or many counts, or as a class when the clone is expanded.

v_gene	j_gene	abundance	d_gene	CDR3aa	CDR3nt
TRBV4-2	TRBJ2-2	few	.	CASSQDSTGELFF	TGTGCCAGCAGCCAAGACAGCACCGGGGAGCTGTTTTTT
TRBV9	TRBJ2-5	.	.	CASSGGALYETQYF	TGTGCCAGCAGCGGGGGGGCCCTTTACGAGACCCAGTACTTC
TRBV10-3	TRBJ2-7	.	TRBD1	CAISQSTGIEQYF	TGTGCCATCAGCCAATCGACAGGGATCGAGCAGTACTTC
TRBV2	TRBJ1-1	.	.	CASSEFSTEAFF	TGTGCCAGCAGTGAATTCTCTACCGAAGCTTTCTTT
TRBV19	TRBJ1-5	once	.	CASSIDGGEWQPQHF	TGTGCCAGTAGTATAGATGGGGGAGAGTGGCAGCCCCAGCATTTT
TRBV7-3	TRBJ2-7	.	.	CASSSLLVLVYEQYF	TGTGCCAGCAGCTCGTTACTAGTTTTGGTCTACGAGCAGTACTTC
TRBV5-1	TRBJ1-4	.	.	CASSPVRPGDEKLFF	TGCGCCAGCAGCCCGGTGAGGCCAGGGGATGAAAAACTGTTTTTT
TRBV6-6	TRBJ2-1	.	.	CASSYDGSSYNEQFF	TGTGCCAGCAGTTACGACGGGAGCTCCTACAATGAGCAGTTCTTC
TRBV6-6	TRBJ2-7	few	.	CASSYETDREQYF	TGTGCCAGCAGTTACGAAACCGACAGGGAGCAGTACTTC
TRBV21-1	TRBJ2-7	.	.	CASSHRGSF	TGTGCCAGCAGTCACAGGGGAAGCTTC
TRBV28	TRBJ1-2	.	.	CASSFRGGYTF	TGTGCCAGCAGTTTCAGGGGTGGCTACACCTTC
TRBV10-3	TRBJ2-7	.	.	CAISEKVGYEQYF	TGTGCCATCAGTGAAAAGGTTGGCTACGAGCAGTACTTC
TRBV18	TRBJ1-1	.	.	CASSPPSNTEAFF	TGTGCCAGCTCACCACCAAGTAACACTGAAGCTTTCTTT
TRBV18	TRBJ1-4	.	.	CASSPIVKGAREKLFF	TGTGCCAGCTCACCAATCGTGAAGGGCGCGCGTGAAAAACTGTTTTTT
TRBV5-4	TRBJ2-5	few	TRBD2	CASSPTRGTSGKETQYF	TGTGCCAGCAGCCCCACCCGAGGGACTAGCGGGAAGGAGACCCAGTACTTC
TRBV6-5	TRBJ2-7	.	.	CASSYGGVSYEQYF	TGTGCCAGCAGTTACGGAGGGGTTAGCTACGAGCAGTACTTC
TRBV15	TRBJ2-3	.	.	CATSSSGTVTFGETQYF	TGTGCCACCAGCTCCTCCGGGACGGTAACTTTCGGGGAAACGCAGTATTTT
TRBV6-1	TRBJ2-2	once	.	CASTALGGLSGELFF	TGTGCCAGCACGGCCCTGGGGGGGCTATCCGGGGAGCTGTTTTTT
TRBV18	TRBJ1-4	.	TRBD1	CASSPPGQGGARKLFF	TGTGCCAGCTCACCCCCGGGACAGGGGGGAGCTCGGAAACTGTTTTTT
TRBV5-1	TRBJ2-3	.	TRBD2	CASSVGLAGSTDTQYF	TGCGCCAGCAGCGTAGGACTAGCGGGGTCCACAGATACGCAGTATTTT
TRBV28	TRBJ2-5	.	TRBD1	CASLGDRGWQETQYF	TGTGCCAGCCTGGGGGACAGGGGATGGCAAGAGACCCAGTACTTC
TRBV6-7	TRBJ1-5	.	.	CASSYISADRNQPQHF	TGTGCCAGCAGTTACATCTCCGCAGACAGGAACCAGCCCCAGCATTTT
TRBV25-1	TRBJ1-6	.	.	CASSEGPLGLGSPLHF	TGTGCCAGCAGTGAAGGCCCCTTGGGGCTGGGTTCACCCCTCCACTTT
TRBV5-1	TRBJ2-5	.	.	CASSHPGEETQYF	TGCGCCAGCAGTCATCCAGGGGAGGAGACCCAGTACTTC
TRBV28	TRBJ1-2	.	.	CASSLDLNYGYTF	TGTGCCAGCAGTTTGGACCTCAACTATGGCTACACCTTC
TRBV11-2	TRBJ2-7	.	TRBD2	CASAAGGYEQYF	TGTGCCAGCGCAGCGGGAGGATACGAGCAGTACTTC
TRBV19	TRBJ1-1	.	.	CASSNDIRNTEAFF	TGTGCCAGTAGTAACGACATTAGGAACACTGAAGCTTTCTTT
TRBV5-8	TRBJ1-6	.	.	CASSLTGFYSPLHF	TGTGCCAGCAGCTTAACAGGGTTTTATTCACCCCTCCACTTT
TRBV28	TRBJ1-5	.	.	CASRLGGTNQPQHF	TGTGCCAGCAGGCTCGGGGGGACCAATCAGCCCCAGCATTTT
TRBV25-1	TRBJ2-1	.	TRBD2	CASSGGLAGVNEQFF	TGTGCCAGCAGTGGAGGACTAGCGGGTGTCAATGAGCAGTTCTTC
TRBV11-3	TRBJ1-2	.	TRBD1	CASRVQGPYGYTF	TGTGCCAGCAGGGTACAGGGGCCCTATGGCTACACCTTC
TRBV5-1	TRBJ1-1	.	.	CASSLADRQTEAFF	TGCGCCAGCAGCCTGGCCGACCGACAGACTGAAGCTTTCTTT
TRBV2	TRBJ1-2	.	TRBD1	CASSRTGDGYTF	TGTGCCAGCAGTAGGACAGGAGATGGCTACACCTTC
TRBV5-4	TRBJ2-2	.	TRBD2	CASSLYVRGGTGELFF	TGTGCCAGCAGCTTGTACGTTCGGGGAGGGACCGGGGAGCTGTTTTTT
TRBV9	TRBJ2-7	.	.	CASSGATGIPGEQCF	TGTGCCAGCAGCGGAGCGACAGGAATCCCTGGGGAGCAGTGCTTC
TRBV14	TRBJ1-1	.	.	CASSQDVSGIGRAFF	TGTGCCAGCAGCCAAGATGTTTCGGGGATCGGTAGGGCTTTCTTT
TRBV10-1	TRBJ2-5	.	TRBD2	CASSSGTALETQYF	TGCGCCAGCAGTAGCGGGACGGCATTAGAGACCCAGTACTTC
TRBV19	TRBJ2-3	.	.	CASSHFVQATGPDTQYF	TGTGCCAGTAGTCATTTTGTACAGGCCACAGGACCAGATACGCAGTATTTT
TRBV18	TRBJ1-1	.	TRBD1	CASSPPSTGGFGAFF	TGTGCCAGCTCACCACCGTCTACAGGGGGCTTCGGGGCTTTCTTT
TRBV7-2	TRBJ2-7	.	.	CASSSDSSAYEQYF	TGTGCCAGCAGCTCGGACAGCTCCGCTTACGAGCAGTACTTC
TRBV27	TRBJ1-1	.	.	CASSYSGQNTEAFF	TGTGCCAGCAGTTATTCCGGCCAGAACACTGAAGCTTTCTTT
TRBV7-9	TRBJ2-2	.	TRBD2	CASVASGGNTGELFF	TGTGCCAGCGTTGCTAGCGGGGGTAACACCGGGGAGCTGTTTTTT
TRBV28	TRBJ2-7	.	TRBD1	CASSSGQGPSYEQYF	TGTGCCAGCAGTTCGGGACAGGGCCCTTCCTACGAGCAGTACTTC
TRBV7-9	TRBJ1-2	.	.	CASSYTGSGYTF	TGTGCCAGCAGCTACACAGGGTCCGGCTACACCTTC
TRBV6-5	TRBJ2-7	.	.	CASSYSGEMSEEQYF	TGTGCCAGCAGTTACTCGGGAGAAATGTCGGAAGAGCAGTACTTC
TRBV7-2	TRBJ1-1	.	TRBD1	CASSATGVLHTEAFF	TGTGCCAGCAGCGCAACAGGGGTTTTGCACACTGAAGCTTTCTTT
TRBV2	TRBJ1-1	.	.	CASSVLGRGSEAFF	TGTGCCAGCAGTGTTTTGGGTAGGGGATCTGAAGCTTTCTTT
TRBV20-1	TRBJ1-2	few	TRBD1	CSATGVGGYTF	TGCAGTGCCACAGGGGTTGGGGGCTACACCTTC
TRBV7-9	TRBJ2-1	many	.	CASSPGRSSYNEQFF	TGTGCCAGCAGTCCGGGGCGGAGCTCCTACAATGAGCAGTTCTTC